Listed below are T cell receptor beta chains from one sample, sequenced in a study of blood T cell repertoires in COVID-19. Here immunoSEQ multiplex PCR was the method, and the copy in TCRdb shows in-frame clones only, minus some. This table holds approximately 210,000 clones, approximately 88% found once. Sequenced input: PBMCs or T cells enriched from blood (not recorded which). The receptors derive from a woman aged 18-35 years who had recovered from COVID-19. Both conserved end residues are part of each CDR3. D genes are given only for firm matches. Expanded clones get a size class; other rows say once, few or many, or leave the size out.

.	TRBV6-5	few	TRBJ1-4	CASSYSGTKEKLFF	TGTGCCAGCAGTTATAGCGGGACGAAAGAAAAACTGTTTTTT
.	TRBV4-2	.	TRBJ2-5	CASSQGISRETQYF	TGTGCCAGCAGCCAAGGCATTAGTCGGGAGACCCAGTACTTC
.	TRBV12-3/TRBV12-4	.	TRBJ2-5	CASSIAPGWAQYF	TGTGCCAGCAGTATAGCCCCGGGATGGGCCCAGTACTTC
.	TRBV12-3/TRBV12-4	.	TRBJ2-7	CASSFSVEQYF	TGTGCCAGCAGTTTCTCGGTCGAGCAGTACTTC
TRBD1	TRBV5-5	.	TRBJ2-5	CASSPEQGGRRETQYF	TGTGCCAGCAGCCCGGAACAGGGGGGCAGGCGAGAGACCCAGTACTTC
.	TRBV21-1	.	TRBJ1-2	CASSKGQGIESGYTF	TGTGCCAGCAGCAAAGGACAGGGAATAGAATCTGGCTACACCTTC
.	TRBV4-1	.	TRBJ1-2	CASSQEGPGFGGYTF	TGCGCCAGCAGCCAAGAGGGGCCAGGGTTCGGAGGCTACACCTTC
.	TRBV2	.	TRBJ1-1	CASTLDTGRDTEAFF	TGTGCCAGCACCCTGGACACTGGGAGGGACACTGAAGCTTTCTTT
TRBD1	TRBV2	.	TRBJ2-1	CASSSQGAGNEQFF	TGTGCCAGCAGTTCACAGGGGGCCGGGAATGAGCAGTTCTTC
.	TRBV19	.	TRBJ1-2	CASSKRAGDGYTF	TGTGCCAGTAGTAAGAGAGCAGGGGATGGCTACACCTTC
TRBD1	TRBV5-1	.	TRBJ1-1	CASSGDRGGTEAFF	TGCGCCAGCAGCGGGGACAGGGGAGGAACTGAAGCTTTCTTT
.	TRBV11-3	once	TRBJ2-3	CASSFEGDETDTQYF	TGTGCCAGCAGCTTTGAGGGGGATGAGACAGATACGCAGTATTTT
TRBD1	TRBV28	.	TRBJ1-5	CASSFSGGRQPQHF	TGTGCCAGCAGTTTTTCAGGGGGCCGGCAGCCCCAGCATTTT
TRBD1	TRBV7-9	.	TRBJ1-3	CASSLLGQGIKGNTIYF	TGTGCCAGCAGCTTATTGGGACAGGGGATAAAAGGAAACACCATATATTTT
.	TRBV6-5	.	TRBJ1-2	CASSSGGIGYGYTF	TGTGCCAGCAGTTCCGGGGGGATAGGCTATGGCTACACCTTC
.	TRBV4-1	.	TRBJ2-7	CASSQIWQPGQPYEQYF	TGCGCCAGCAGCCAAATATGGCAACCGGGACAACCCTACGAGCAGTACTTC
TRBD2	TRBV3-1/TRBV3-2	.	TRBJ2-5	CASSQGSGGYQETQYF	TGTGCCAGCAGCCAAGGTAGCGGGGGGTACCAAGAGACCCAGTACTTC
.	TRBV19	.	TRBJ1-1	CASSSPPQGANTEAFF	TGTGCCAGTAGTTCCCCCCCACAGGGAGCGAACACTGAAGCTTTCTTT
.	TRBV5-1	.	TRBJ2-7	CASSRQGGYEQYF	TGCGCCAGCAGCCGCCAGGGCGGCTACGAGCAGTACTTC
TRBD2	TRBV2	.	TRBJ2-3	CASSEGLAGAGTDTQYF	TGTGCCAGCAGTGAGGGACTAGCGGGGGCCGGCACAGATACGCAGTATTTT
.	TRBV13	.	TRBJ1-2	CASSSRQTNYGYTF	TGTGCCAGCAGCTCCCGACAGACCAACTATGGCTACACCTTC
TRBD2	TRBV7-2	.	TRBJ2-1	CASSIYGSLAGVNEQFF	TGTGCCAGCAGCATATATGGATCGCTAGCGGGGGTCAATGAGCAGTTCTTC
TRBD2	TRBV6-1	.	TRBJ2-7	CASSDPAGSIYEQYF	TGTGCCAGCAGTGATCCAGCGGGGTCGATCTACGAGCAGTACTTC
TRBD1	TRBV27	.	TRBJ2-1	CASSIGTGGYNEQFF	TGTGCCAGCAGTATCGGGACAGGGGGTTACAATGAGCAGTTCTTC
TRBD1	TRBV2	.	TRBJ2-2	CASSGTGGVGELFF	TGTGCCAGCAGCGGGACAGGGGGCGTCGGGGAGCTGTTTTTT
.	TRBV2	.	TRBJ1-2	CASSTQGLGDGYTF	TGTGCCAGCAGTACACAGGGTTTAGGGGATGGCTACACCTTC
TRBD1	TRBV5-1	.	TRBJ1-6	CASSLAGQGRSPLHF	TGCGCCAGCAGCTTGGCCGGACAGGGCCGCTCACCCCTCCACTTT
TRBD1	TRBV9	.	TRBJ2-4	CASSVGDRGFPGSKNIQYF	TGTGCCAGCAGCGTAGGGGACAGGGGATTCCCTGGGTCCAAAAACATTCAGTACTTC
.	TRBV30	.	TRBJ1-2	CAWRPRVRMYGYTF	TGTGCCTGGAGACCCAGGGTGAGGATGTATGGCTACACCTTC
TRBD1	TRBV13	.	TRBJ2-3	CASSNEGQVRTDTQYF	TGTGCCAGCAGCAATGAGGGACAGGTCCGCACAGATACGCAGTATTTT
.	TRBV28	.	TRBJ1-4	CASSPGQANEKLFF	TGTGCCAGCAGCCCAGGGCAGGCTAATGAAAAACTGTTTTTT
.	TRBV18	.	TRBJ1-4	CASSPGGEGEKLFF	TGTGCCAGCTCACCTGGAGGGGAAGGTGAAAAACTGTTTTTT
.	TRBV27	.	TRBJ1-5	CASSLGGSNQPQHF	TGTGCCAGCAGTTTGGGGGGGAGCAATCAGCCCCAGCATTTT
.	TRBV6-5	.	TRBJ1-6	CASRDPGIGNSPLHF	TGTGCCAGCAGAGATCCCGGGATAGGGAATTCACCCCTCCACTTT
.	TRBV5-1	.	TRBJ1-1	CASSPAAGIGDTEAFF	TGCGCCAGCAGCCCGGCCGCGGGGATCGGGGACACTGAAGCTTTCTTT
.	TRBV4-1	once	TRBJ2-7	CASSQDYGEIYEQYF	TGCGCCAGCAGCCAAGATTATGGGGAGATCTACGAGCAGTACTTC
TRBD1	TRBV13	.	TRBJ1-6	CASSTRSAGTGSPLHF	TGTGCCAGCAGCACAAGGTCCGCCGGGACAGGGTCACCCCTCCACTTT
.	TRBV5-6	few	TRBJ2-6	CASSLGATGYGANVLTF	TGTGCCAGCAGCTTGGGGGCCACAGGGTACGGGGCCAACGTCCTGACTTTC
TRBD1	TRBV12-5	.	TRBJ2-1	CASGHSDRSYNEQFF	TGTGCTAGTGGTCATTCGGACAGGTCCTACAATGAGCAGTTCTTC
.	TRBV6-5	.	TRBJ2-3	CASSFKAGSSTDTQYF	TGTGCCAGCAGTTTCAAGGCGGGGTCTAGCACAGATACGCAGTATTTT
.	TRBV5-1	.	TRBJ2-1	CASRGGRYEQFF	TGCGCCAGCAGAGGTGGGAGGTATGAGCAGTTCTTC
.	TRBV18	.	TRBJ2-5	CASSPRGQETQYF	TGTGCCAGCTCACCGCGCGGCCAAGAGACCCAGTACTTC
.	TRBV21-1	once	TRBJ1-6	CASSICPSSYNSPLHF	TGTGCCAGCAGCATCTGCCCGAGCTCCTATAATTCACCCCTCCACTTT
.	TRBV27	.	TRBJ2-2	CASSPTGANTGELFF	TGTGCCAGCAGCCCAACGGGGGCGAACACCGGGGAGCTGTTTTTT
.	TRBV14	.	TRBJ1-2	CASTRDLNYGYTF	TGTGCCAGCACGAGGGATCTTAACTATGGCTACACCTTC
.	TRBV7-2	.	TRBJ2-3	CASSYQTDTQYF	TGTGCCAGCAGCTATCAGACTGATACGCAGTATTTT
.	TRBV21-1	.	TRBJ1-2	CASSKALYVRGNYGYTF	TGTGCCAGCAGCAAAGCGCTTTATGTTAGGGGAAACTATGGCTACACCTTC
.	TRBV28	.	TRBJ2-1	CASIPSGVSSYNEQFF	TGTGCCAGCATTCCTTCAGGGGTCAGCTCCTACAATGAGCAGTTCTTC
TRBD1	TRBV28	.	TRBJ1-2	CASSLDREKVHGYTF	TGTGCCAGCAGTTTAGACAGGGAAAAAGTCCATGGCTACACCTTC
.	TRBV15	.	TRBJ1-6	CATSRGRGSHSPLHF	TGTGCCACCAGCAGGGGAAGGGGATCCCATTCACCCCTCCACTTT
.	TRBV12-3/TRBV12-4	.	TRBJ2-7	CASSPGWGDEQYF	TGTGCCAGCAGTCCCGGATGGGGGGACGAGCAGTACTTC
.	TRBV12-3/TRBV12-4	.	TRBJ2-7	CASSITYEQYF	TGTGCCAGCAGTATCACCTACGAGCAGTACTTC
.	TRBV27	.	TRBJ2-7	CASSRRSSYEQYF	TGTGCCAGCAGTAGAAGGAGCTCCTACGAGCAGTACTTC
.	TRBV11-2	once	TRBJ2-3	CASSPWGYGTQYF	TGTGCCAGCTCCCCTTGGGGCTACGGTACGCAGTATTTT